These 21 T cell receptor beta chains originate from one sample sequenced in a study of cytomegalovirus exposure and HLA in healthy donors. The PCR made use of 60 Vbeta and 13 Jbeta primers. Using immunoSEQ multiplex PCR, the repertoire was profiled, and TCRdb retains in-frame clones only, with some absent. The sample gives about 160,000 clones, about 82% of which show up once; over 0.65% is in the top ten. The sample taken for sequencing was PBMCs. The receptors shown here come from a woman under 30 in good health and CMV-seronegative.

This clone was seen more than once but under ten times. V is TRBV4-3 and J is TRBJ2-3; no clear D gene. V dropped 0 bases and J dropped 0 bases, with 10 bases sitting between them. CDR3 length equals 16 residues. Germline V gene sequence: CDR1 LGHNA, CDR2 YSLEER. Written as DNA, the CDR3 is TGCGCCAGCAGCCAAGAGTACAGCAGTAGCACAGATACGCAGTATTTT. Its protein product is CASSQEYSSSTDTQYF.

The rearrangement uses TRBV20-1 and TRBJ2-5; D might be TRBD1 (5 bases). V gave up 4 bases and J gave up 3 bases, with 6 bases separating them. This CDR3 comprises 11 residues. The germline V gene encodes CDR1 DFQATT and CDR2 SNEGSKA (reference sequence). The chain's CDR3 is CSANRKETQYF. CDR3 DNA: TGCAGTGCTAACAGGAAAGAGACCCAGTACTTC.

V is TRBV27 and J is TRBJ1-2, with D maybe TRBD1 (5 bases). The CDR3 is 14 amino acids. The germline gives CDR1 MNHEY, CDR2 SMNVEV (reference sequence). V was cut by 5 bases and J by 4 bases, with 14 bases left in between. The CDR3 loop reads CASSTVDSLYGYTF. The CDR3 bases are TGTGCCAGCAGTACCGTTGACAGCCTCTATGGCTACACCTTC.

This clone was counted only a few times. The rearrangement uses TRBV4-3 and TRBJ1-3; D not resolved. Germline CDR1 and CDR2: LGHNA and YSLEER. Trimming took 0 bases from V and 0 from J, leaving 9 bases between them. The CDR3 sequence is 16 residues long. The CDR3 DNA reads TGCGCCAGCAGCCAAGATAGGGCGGGCTCTGGAAACACCATATATTTT. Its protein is CASSQDRAGSGNTIYF.

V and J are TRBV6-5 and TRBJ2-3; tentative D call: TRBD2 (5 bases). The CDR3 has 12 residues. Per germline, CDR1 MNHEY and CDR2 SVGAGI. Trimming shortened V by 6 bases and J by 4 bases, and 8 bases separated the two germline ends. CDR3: CASRGEADTQYF. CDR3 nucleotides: TGTGCCAGCAGGGGAGAAGCAGATACGCAGTATTTT.

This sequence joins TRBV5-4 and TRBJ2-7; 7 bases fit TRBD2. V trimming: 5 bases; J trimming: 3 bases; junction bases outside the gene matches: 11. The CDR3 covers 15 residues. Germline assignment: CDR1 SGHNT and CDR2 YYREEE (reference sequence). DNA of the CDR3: TGTGCCAGCAGAAACGGGGGAGGGCCTATCTACGAGCAGTACTTC. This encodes CASRNGGGPIYEQYF.

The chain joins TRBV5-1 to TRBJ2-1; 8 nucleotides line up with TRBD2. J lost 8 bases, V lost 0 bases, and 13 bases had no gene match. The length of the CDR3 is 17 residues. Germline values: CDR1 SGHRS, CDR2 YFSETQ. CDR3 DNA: TGCGCCAGCAGCTTGGAAGGACTAGCTTGGATGTCCGATGAGCAGTTCTTC. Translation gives CASSLEGLAWMSDEQFF.

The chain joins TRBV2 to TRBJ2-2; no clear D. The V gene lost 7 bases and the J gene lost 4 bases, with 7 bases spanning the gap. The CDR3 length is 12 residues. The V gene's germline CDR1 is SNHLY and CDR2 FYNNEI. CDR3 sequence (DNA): TGTGCCAGCAAACTACCCACCGGGGAGCTGTTTTTT. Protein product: CASKLPTGELFF.

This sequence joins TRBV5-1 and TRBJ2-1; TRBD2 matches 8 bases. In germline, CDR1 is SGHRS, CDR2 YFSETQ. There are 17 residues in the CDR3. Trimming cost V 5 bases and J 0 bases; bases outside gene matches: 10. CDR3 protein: CASSSEIAGYSYNEQFF. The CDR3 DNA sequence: TGCGCCAGCAGTTCTGAAATAGCGGGATACTCCTACAATGAGCAGTTCTTC.

The CDR3 here is CASSQDPTSSYEQYF. CDR3 DNA: TGTGCCAGCAGCCAAGATCCGACTAGCTCCTACGAGCAGTACTTC. This chain joins TRBV4-2 and TRBJ2-7; D perhaps matches TRBD2 (6 bases). The V end was cut by 0 bases, the J end by 0 bases, with 9 bases between. The CDR3 runs 15 residues. Germline V gene lookup returns CDR1 LGHNA and CDR2 YNFKEQ.

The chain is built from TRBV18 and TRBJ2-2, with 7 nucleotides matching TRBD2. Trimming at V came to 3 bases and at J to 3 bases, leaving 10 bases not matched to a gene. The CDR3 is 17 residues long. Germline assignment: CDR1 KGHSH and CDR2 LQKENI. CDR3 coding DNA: TGTGCCAGCTCACCTACGCCTGCTAGCGGATACACCGGGGAGCTGTTTTTT. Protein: CASSPTPASGYTGELFF.

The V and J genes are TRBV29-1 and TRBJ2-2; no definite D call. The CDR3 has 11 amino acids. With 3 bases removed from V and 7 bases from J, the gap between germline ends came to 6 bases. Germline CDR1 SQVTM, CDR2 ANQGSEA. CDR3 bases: TGCAGCGTTGAGGCTAGCGGGGAGCTGTTTTTT. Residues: CSVEASGELFF.

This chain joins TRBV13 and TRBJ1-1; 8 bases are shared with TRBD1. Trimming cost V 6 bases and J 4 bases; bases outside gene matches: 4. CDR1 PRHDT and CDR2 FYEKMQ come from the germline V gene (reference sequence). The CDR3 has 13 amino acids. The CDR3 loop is CASRKTGGTEAFF. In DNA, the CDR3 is TGTGCCAGCAGAAAAACAGGGGGCACTGAAGCTTTCTTT.

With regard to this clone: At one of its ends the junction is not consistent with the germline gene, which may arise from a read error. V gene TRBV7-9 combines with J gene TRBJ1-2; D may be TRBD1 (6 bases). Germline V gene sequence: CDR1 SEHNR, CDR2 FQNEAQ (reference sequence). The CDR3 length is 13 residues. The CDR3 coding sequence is TGTTCCAGCAGCTTCACAGGGAACTATGGCTACACCTTC. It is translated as CSSSFTGNYGYTF. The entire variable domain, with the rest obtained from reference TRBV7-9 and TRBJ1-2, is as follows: DTGVSQNPRHKITKRGQNVTFRCDPISEHNRLYWYRQTLGQGPEFLTYFQNEAQLEKSRLLSDRFSAERPKGSFSTLEIQRTEQGDSAMYLCSSSFTGNYGYTFGSGTRLTVV.

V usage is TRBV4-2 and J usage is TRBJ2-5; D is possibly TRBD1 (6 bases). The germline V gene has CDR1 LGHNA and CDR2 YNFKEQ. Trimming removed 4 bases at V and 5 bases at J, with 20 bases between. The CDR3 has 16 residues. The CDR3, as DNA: TGTGCCAGCAGCCTACAAGGCTGGGGCAGGGGTGAGACCCAGTACTTC. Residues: CASSLQGWGRGETQYF.

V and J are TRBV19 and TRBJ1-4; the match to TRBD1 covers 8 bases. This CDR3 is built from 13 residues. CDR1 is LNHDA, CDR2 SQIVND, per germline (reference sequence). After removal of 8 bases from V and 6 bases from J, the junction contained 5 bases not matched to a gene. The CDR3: CASGPTGDEKLFF. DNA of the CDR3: TGTGCCAGTGGACCGACAGGGGATGAAAAACTGTTTTTT.

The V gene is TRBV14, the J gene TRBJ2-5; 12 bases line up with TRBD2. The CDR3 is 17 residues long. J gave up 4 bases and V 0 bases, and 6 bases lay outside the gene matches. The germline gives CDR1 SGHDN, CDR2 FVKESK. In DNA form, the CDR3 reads TGTGCCAGCAGCCAAGAGACTAGCGGGAGTAGCGCAGAGACCCAGTACTTC. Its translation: CASSQETSGSSAETQYF.

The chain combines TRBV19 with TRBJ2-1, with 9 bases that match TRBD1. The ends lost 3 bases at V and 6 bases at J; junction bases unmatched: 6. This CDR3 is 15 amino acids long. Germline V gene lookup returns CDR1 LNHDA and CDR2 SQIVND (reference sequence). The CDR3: CASSIPGQGINEQFF. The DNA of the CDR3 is TGTGCCAGTAGTATCCCGGGACAGGGCATCAATGAGCAGTTCTTC.

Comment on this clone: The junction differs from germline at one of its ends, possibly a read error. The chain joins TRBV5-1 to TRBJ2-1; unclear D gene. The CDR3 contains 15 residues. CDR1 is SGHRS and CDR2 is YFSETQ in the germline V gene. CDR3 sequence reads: CASSLFMGSHNEQFF. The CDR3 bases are TGCGCCAGCAGCTTGTTTATGGGCTCCCACAATGAGCAGTTCTTC.

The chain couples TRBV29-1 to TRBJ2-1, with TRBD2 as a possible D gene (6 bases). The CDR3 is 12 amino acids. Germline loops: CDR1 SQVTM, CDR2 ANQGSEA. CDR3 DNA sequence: TGCAGTTCGCGGGACTCGGGCAATGAGCAGTTCTTC. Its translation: CSSRDSGNEQFF.

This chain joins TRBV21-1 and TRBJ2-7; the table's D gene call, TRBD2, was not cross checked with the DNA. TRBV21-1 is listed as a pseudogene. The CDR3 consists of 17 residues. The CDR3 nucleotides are TGTGCCAGCAGCCCCCGAGGAGACTTGCCGAGTTCCTACGAGCAGTACTTC. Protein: CASSPRGDLPSSYEQYF.